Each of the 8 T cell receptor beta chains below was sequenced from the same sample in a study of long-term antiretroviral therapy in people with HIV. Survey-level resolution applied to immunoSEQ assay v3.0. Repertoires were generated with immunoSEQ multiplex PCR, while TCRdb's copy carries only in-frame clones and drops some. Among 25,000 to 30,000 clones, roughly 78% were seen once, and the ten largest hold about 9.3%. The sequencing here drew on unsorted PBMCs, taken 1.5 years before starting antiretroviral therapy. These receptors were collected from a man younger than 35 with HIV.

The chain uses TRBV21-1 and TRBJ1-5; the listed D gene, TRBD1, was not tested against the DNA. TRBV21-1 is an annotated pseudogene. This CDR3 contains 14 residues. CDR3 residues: CASSKGSGKQPQHF. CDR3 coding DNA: TGTGCCAGCAGCAAAGGGTCAGGAAAACAGCCCCAGCATTTT.

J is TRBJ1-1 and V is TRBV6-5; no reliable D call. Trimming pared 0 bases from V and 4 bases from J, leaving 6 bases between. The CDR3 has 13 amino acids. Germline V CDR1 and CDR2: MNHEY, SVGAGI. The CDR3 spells CASSYSGSTEAFF. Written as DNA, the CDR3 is TGTGCCAGCAGTTACTCCGGGTCCACTGAAGCTTTCTTT.

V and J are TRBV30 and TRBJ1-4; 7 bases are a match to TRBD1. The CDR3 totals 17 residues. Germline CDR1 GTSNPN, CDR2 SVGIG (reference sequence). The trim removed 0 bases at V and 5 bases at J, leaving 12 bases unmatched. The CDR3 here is CAWSVQVLDRRNEKLFF. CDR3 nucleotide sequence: TGTGCCTGGAGTGTACAGGTCTTGGACAGGAGGAATGAAAAACTGTTTTTT. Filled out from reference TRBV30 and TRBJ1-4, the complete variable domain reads SQTIHQWPATLVQPVGSPLSLECTVEGTSNPNLYWYRQAAGRGLQLLFYSVGIGQISSEVPQNLSASRPQDRQFILSSKKLLLSDSGFYLCAWSVQVLDRRNEKLFFGSGTQLSVL.

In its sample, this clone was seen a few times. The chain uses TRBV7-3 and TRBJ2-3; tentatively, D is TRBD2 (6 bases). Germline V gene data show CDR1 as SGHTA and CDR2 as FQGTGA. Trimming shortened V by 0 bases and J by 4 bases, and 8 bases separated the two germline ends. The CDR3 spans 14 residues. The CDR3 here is CASSLTASADTQYF. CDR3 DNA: TGTGCCAGCAGCTTAACCGCTAGCGCAGATACGCAGTATTTT.

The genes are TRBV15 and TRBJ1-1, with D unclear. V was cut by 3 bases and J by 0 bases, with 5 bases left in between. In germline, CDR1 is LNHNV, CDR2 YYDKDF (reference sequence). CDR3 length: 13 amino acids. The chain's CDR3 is CATSRHLNTEAFF. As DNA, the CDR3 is TGTGCCACCAGCAGGCATTTGAACACTGAAGCTTTCTTT.

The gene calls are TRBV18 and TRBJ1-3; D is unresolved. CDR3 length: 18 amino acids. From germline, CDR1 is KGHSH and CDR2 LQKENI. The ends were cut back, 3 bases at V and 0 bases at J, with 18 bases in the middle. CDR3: CASSPSIPGQLSGNTIYF. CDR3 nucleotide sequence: TGTGCCAGCTCACCGAGTATTCCGGGCCAGCTCTCTGGAAACACCATATATTTT.

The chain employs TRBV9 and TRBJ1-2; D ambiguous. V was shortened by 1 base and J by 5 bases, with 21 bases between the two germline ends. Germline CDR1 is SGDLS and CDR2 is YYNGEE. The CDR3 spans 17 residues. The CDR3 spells CASSVPSGLNTDYGYTF. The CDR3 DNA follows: TGTGCCAGCAGCGTACCCTCGGGGTTAAATACGGATTATGGCTACACCTTC.

CDR3 residues: CASSLLYDRFEQFF. As DNA, the CDR3 is TGTGCCAGCAGCCTCCTTTACGACAGGTTTGAGCAGTTCTTC. V is TRBV7-2 and J is TRBJ2-1, with a tentative D call TRBD1 (6 bases). CDR3 length: 14 amino acids. CDR1 and CDR2 (germline): SGHTA, FQGNSA. Between the trimmed V and J ends, which lost 5 bases and 9 bases, there was a span of 17 bases.